Listed here is a single T cell receptor beta chain. This specimen comes from a study of shared T cell receptors in the human thymus. Assay: immunoSEQ multiplex PCR; the TCRdb copy retains only in-frame clones and omits some. In the table there are hundreds of thousands of clones, 75% to 85% of which are singletons. The same sample was also used in a study of human thymus T cells. According to that study: Among the donors, all were healthy Finnish infants having corrective surgery for congenital heart defects. Thymic resections from corrective heart surgery supplied the tissue. Apparent skewing of V and J gene usage characterized both thymic and blood repertoires. Related research examined unrelated individuals and reported that their thymic repertoires overlapped highly.

Sequenced material: thymocytes. This TCR derives from a boy under three years old with a congenital heart defect.

The CDR3 spells CASSAQQGAGNEKLFF. The DNA of the CDR3 is TGTGCCAGCAGTGCGCAACAGGGGGCTGGTAATGAAAAACTGTTTTTT. The rearrangement links TRBV6-1 to TRBJ1-4; TRBD1 matches at 9 bases. Germline CDR1 and CDR2: MNHNS and SASEGT. Germline trimming cut 4 bases from V and 4 bases from J; bases unmatched to any gene: 7. The CDR3 is 16 amino acids.